This TCR beta chain was obtained from a study of human T cells and chemical hapten exposure. Study at large: Across its roughly 25 weeks, the study gave patients weekly diphenylcyclopropenone doses to the scalp.

The CDR3 length is 15 residues. The V gene end was trimmed by 0 bases and the J gene end by 2 bases; junction bases not matched to a gene: 3. CDR1 and CDR2 from the germline V gene are SGHRS and YFSETQ. Regarding time point: patch test 2, 6 weeks after DPC sensitization. Treatment denoted: therapeutic diphenylcyclopropenone sensitization with weekly scalp DPC. The drawing of blood occurred before each patch test was applied. Individual cDNA molecules in this library carried unique molecular identifiers. MiXCR was run by TCRdb on the RACE reads, yielding one entry per CDR3 protein. The repertoire has roughly 120,000 distinct CDR3 sequences, 9.2% of them found once; the top ten carry 3.1%.

The sample consisted of whole blood, taken in connection with sensitization to the hapten diphenylcyclopropenone (DPC). This TCR came from a woman aged 35 to 49 with alopecia areata. Some clones in this sample may be carry-over from other donors' samples. This chain joins TRBV5-1 and TRBJ2-5, with 8 bases matching TRBD1. The CDR3 nucleotides are TGCGCCAGCAGCTTGGCGGGGACAGGTCAAGAGACCCAGTACTTC. Amino acid sequence: CASSLAGTGQETQYF.